This is a list of T cell receptor beta chains from one sample in a study of blood T cell repertoires in COVID-19. Clones were sequenced by immunoSEQ multiplex PCR, and TCRdb holds only the in-frame ones, with some missing. Among 35,000 to 50,000 clones listed, 75% to 90% were seen once. Specimen: peripheral blood. The receptors originated from a woman aged 40 to 55 with acute or convalescent COVID-19. The CDR3 runs from the conserved cysteine through the conserved F or W. Fields, in order: V gene, clone size, D gene, J gene, CDR3 DNA, CDR3 protein. The D gene is left open where the match is weak. A row's size may be missing; if present it is once, few, many or a size class.

TRBV4-1,few,-,TRBJ1-2,TGCGCCAGCAGCCAAGATCCGGCAGGGTGGGATGCCACCTTC,CASSQDPAGWDATF
TRBV2,-,-,TRBJ2-1,TGTGCCAGCAGTGATCGGGCGGGCTACAATGAGCAGTTCTTC,CASSDRAGYNEQFF
TRBV7-2,-,TRBD2,TRBJ2-3,TGTGCCAGCAGGGACGGGGGGTTCCGGTGGGATACGCAGTATTTT,CASRDGGFRWDTQYF
TRBV5-6,few,-,TRBJ1-4,TGTGCCAGCAGCTTGGGGAAAAGGAGCGAAAAACTGTTTTTT,CASSLGKRSEKLFF
TRBV5-1,-,-,TRBJ1-5,TGCGCCAGCAGCTTCGGGGGGATCCACCAGCCCCAGCATTTT,CASSFGGIHQPQHF
TRBV7-2,-,TRBD2,TRBJ2-1,TGTGCCAGCAGCTTAGGTCTGCGCCGGGGGGGGAGGGAGGAGCAGTTCTTC,CASSLGLRRGGREEQFF
TRBV6-5,-,-,TRBJ1-2,TGTGCCAGCAGTTACGGGGTAGGGGGTGCCTATGGCTACACCTTC,CASSYGVGGAYGYTF
TRBV11-3,once,TRBD1,TRBJ1-5,TGTGCCAGCAGCTTGGTCCGGGACAGGGTTTTTTGTCGCAATCAGCCCCAGCATTTT,CASSLVRDRVFCRNQPQHF
TRBV7-2,-,TRBD1,TRBJ1-5,TGTGCCAGCAGCTTACTCCGGACAGGCCTCAATCAGCCCCAGCATTTT,CASSLLRTGLNQPQHF
TRBV28,-,-,TRBJ1-6,TGTGCCAGCAGGCGGGGGGGGTCCTATAATTCACCCCTCCACTTT,CASRRGGSYNSPLHF
TRBV19,-,-,TRBJ1-3,TGTGCCAGTAGTTTTCGGACAAGCTCTGGAAACACCATATATTTT,CASSFRTSSGNTIYF
TRBV23-1,-,-,TRBJ1-2,TGCGCCAGCAGTCAACCGACCGTATGGGGGGCGCAGGCGGGAGACTATGGCTACACCTTC,CASSQPTVWGAQAGDYGYTF
TRBV11-2,-,TRBD2,TRBJ2-3,TGTGCCAGCAGCTTAAGACTAGCGGGGGGGCAGGGCACAGATACGCAGTATTTT,CASSLRLAGGQGTDTQYF
TRBV28,-,-,TRBJ1-2,TGTGCCAGCAGAAGACCACCGGAGGGCTACACCTTC,CASRRPPEGYTF
TRBV20-1,once,-,TRBJ2-3,TGCAGTGCTACCGGTATAAATACGCAGTATTTT,CSATGINTQYF
TRBV6-5,-,TRBD2,TRBJ2-7,TGTGCCAGCAGTTACCAGGGACTAGCGCCGTCCTACGAGCAGTACTTC,CASSYQGLAPSYEQYF
TRBV19,-,TRBD1,TRBJ2-4,TGTGCCAGTAGTTCCCCGGGACAGCAGTACTTC,CASSSPGQQYF
TRBV11-2,-,-,TRBJ2-7,TGTGCCAGCAGCTTGGGGGGGCAGTTCGACGAGCAGTACTTC,CASSLGGQFDEQYF
TRBV28,-,-,TRBJ2-7,TGTGCCAGCAGTTTCACAGGGTTGGGCTACGAGCAGTACTTC,CASSFTGLGYEQYF
TRBV4-3,once,TRBD2,TRBJ2-1,TGCGCCAGCAGCCAAGTATTTCTAGCGGGGGGCTCCAGCTCCTACAATGAGCAGTTCTTC,CASSQVFLAGGSSSYNEQFF
TRBV30,-,-,TRBJ1-1,TGTGCCTGGAGGCTCTTGGGGAGGAGGGCCTTGAGGACTGAAGCTTTCTTT,CAWRLLGRRALRTEAFF
TRBV28,-,TRBD1,TRBJ2-7,TGTGCCAGCAGCTCCTCCGGGACAGGGCGTTGGGAGTACTTC,CASSSSGTGRWEYF
TRBV19,-,TRBD1,TRBJ2-1,TGTGCCAGTAGTAGGGACAGGGAGCGCAATGAGCAGTTCTTC,CASSRDRERNEQFF
TRBV7-2,-,-,TRBJ1-6,TGTGCCAGCAGCGTAACAGGGCGCAAGGGAAATTCACCCCTCCACTTT,CASSVTGRKGNSPLHF
TRBV10-3,-,-,TRBJ1-2,TGTGCCATCAGTCCAAATCTCGACATTTCTAACTATGGCTACACCTTC,CAISPNLDISNYGYTF
TRBV3-1/TRBV3-2,-,-,TRBJ2-7,TGTGCCAGCAGCCAACGGTACTCCTACGAGCAGTACTTC,CASSQRYSYEQYF
TRBV24-1,few,TRBD2,TRBJ2-1,TGTGCCACCAGTGATTCCCGAGCGGGGTTAAACAATGAGCAGTTCTTC,CATSDSRAGLNNEQFF
TRBV5-1,-,-,TRBJ1-1,TGCGCCAGCAGCTCAACAGGGATAGGCGTGAACACTGAAGCTTTCTTT,CASSSTGIGVNTEAFF
TRBV12-5,-,TRBD2,TRBJ2-1,TGTGCTACGTTAGCGGGCCCTACCAATGAGCAGTTCTTC,CATLAGPTNEQFF
TRBV7-8,-,-,TRBJ2-7,TGTGCCAGCACCAAACTAGCAGGCGCCTACGAGCAGTACTTC,CASTKLAGAYEQYF
TRBV29-1,-,TRBD1,TRBJ1-2,TGCAGCGCGCGGGGACAGAAGAAGGACTATGGCTACACCTTC,CSARGQKKDYGYTF
TRBV7-9,-,TRBD1,TRBJ1-3,TGTGCCAGCAGCTTATCCGGGACAGACTTTTTCTCTGGAAACACCATATATTTT,CASSLSGTDFFSGNTIYF
TRBV16,-,-,TRBJ1-1,TGTGCCAGCAGCCAATGGCAGGGTCGGAACACTGAAGCTTTCTTT,CASSQWQGRNTEAFF
TRBV7-9,few,TRBD1,TRBJ1-1,TGTGCCAGCAGCGACCGGACAGGGGGCGATGAAACTGAAGCTTTCTTT,CASSDRTGGDETEAFF
TRBV5-1,-,-,TRBJ1-5,TGCGCCAGCAGCTTAGACAGCGGGGGAAATCAGCCCCAGCATTTT,CASSLDSGGNQPQHF
TRBV5-1,-,TRBD1,TRBJ1-1,TGCGCCAGCAGCTTCCTACCCGGGACAGGGGCCGCTTTCTTT,CASSFLPGTGAAFF
TRBV7-9,-,-,TRBJ2-4,TGTGCCAGCAGCGACGAGGGTGGTGGAACCAAAAACATTCAGTACTTC,CASSDEGGGTKNIQYF
TRBV29-1,-,TRBD1,TRBJ1-1,TGCAGCGCTGACAGGGGGAACACTGAAGCTTTCTTT,CSADRGNTEAFF
TRBV6-5,-,-,TRBJ1-1,TGTGCCACCAGGGCCCTGGAGGACACTGAAGCTTTCTTT,CATRALEDTEAFF
TRBV28,few,TRBD1,TRBJ2-2,TGTGCCATCCAGACAGGGGGCATGGCCGGGGAGCTGTTTTTT,CAIQTGGMAGELFF
TRBV19,-,TRBD2,TRBJ2-7,TGTGCCAGTAGTGTCTTAAGCGGGAGCTACGAGCAGTACTTC,CASSVLSGSYEQYF